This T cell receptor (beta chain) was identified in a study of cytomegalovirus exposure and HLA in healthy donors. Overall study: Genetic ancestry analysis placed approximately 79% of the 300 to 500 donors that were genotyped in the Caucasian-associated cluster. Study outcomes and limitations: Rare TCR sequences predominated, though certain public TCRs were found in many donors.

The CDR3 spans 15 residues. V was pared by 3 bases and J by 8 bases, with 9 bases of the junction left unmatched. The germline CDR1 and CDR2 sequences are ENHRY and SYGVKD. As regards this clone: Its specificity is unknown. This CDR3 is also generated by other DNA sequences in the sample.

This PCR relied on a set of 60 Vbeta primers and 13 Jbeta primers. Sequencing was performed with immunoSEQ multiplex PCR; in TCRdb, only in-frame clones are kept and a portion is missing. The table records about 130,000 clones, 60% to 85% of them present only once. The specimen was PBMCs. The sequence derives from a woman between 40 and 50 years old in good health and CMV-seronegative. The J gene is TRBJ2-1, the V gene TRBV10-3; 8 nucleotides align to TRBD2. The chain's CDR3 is CAISERAGGEDEQFF. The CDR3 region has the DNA TGTGCCATCAGTGAAAGGGCGGGAGGTGAGGATGAGCAGTTCTTC.